The present T cell receptor beta chain was sequenced within a study of beta chain features in type 1 diabetes. Overall study: Sorted cells examined across all samples numbered approximately 100 million. The study, taken as a whole, reports: Across all four CD4+ subsets, people with type 1 diabetes showed modestly shorter TCRB CDR3s.

Every isolated RNA sample was fully reverse transcribed, so sequencing captured expressed TCRB transcripts. Measured with immunoSEQ multiplex PCR; TCRdb has only the in-frame clones, and not every one. The table shows roughly 150,000 clones, with around 63% occurring only once. Turning to this clone: Its antigen is still unknown.

Looked up from germline, CDR1 is SGHAT and CDR2 is FQNNGV. Trimming stripped 2 bases from V and 0 bases from J, with 16 bases between. The CDR3 covers 17 residues. V gene TRBV11-2 combines with J gene TRBJ1-1, with no clear D. The sequencing input was naive CD4+ T cells from blood. The sequence derives from a man in his thirties or forties with type 1 diabetes. CDR3 residues: CASSLLGRGVLNTEAFF. The CDR3 coding sequence is TGTGCCAGCAGCTTATTAGGTCGTGGGGTACTGAACACTGAAGCTTTCTTT. The whole variable domain, remainder taken from reference TRBV11-2 and TRBJ1-1, is EAGVAQSPRYKIIEKRQSVAFWCNPISGHATLYWYQQILGQGPKLLIQFQNNGVVDDSQLPKDRFSAERLKGVDSTLKIQPAKLEDSAVYLCASSLLGRGVLNTEAFFGQGTRLTVV.